Listed below are T cell receptor beta chains from one sample, sequenced in a study of blood T cells in healthy people across ages. A single record per CDR3 protein comes from TCRdb applying MiXCR to the 5' RACE reads. The sample lists hundreds of thousands of distinct CDR3 sequences, 45% to 60% seen once, with around an eighth in the top ten. The sequenced sample consisted of blood. The receptors were sampled from a woman over 75 in good health. Each CDR3 is given with its conserved first and last residue. A D gene is named only where the DNA matches it firmly. Some rows mark clone size as missing; the rest say once, few, many or name a class of expanded clone.

. TRBJ1-5 TRBV11-2 TRBD1 18 TGTGCCAGCAGCTTAAATAGTGCAGGGGGCTCGAGCAATCAGCCCCAGCATTTT CASSLNSAGGSSNQPQHF
many TRBJ2-3 TRBV5-1 . 14 TGCGCCAGCAGCTTGGTAGCGATCCGGGATACGCAGTATTTT CASSLVAIRDTQYF
few TRBJ2-7 TRBV6-2/TRBV6-3 TRBD2 16 TGTGCCAGCAGCCGACTAGCAGTTTTAAGTCAGGACGAGCAGTACTTC CASSRLAVLSQDEQYF
few TRBJ1-2 TRBV20-1 TRBD1 15 TGCAGTGCTACCGGACAGGAAAGTACAAGCTATGGCTACACCTTC CSATGQESTSYGYTF
many TRBJ2-3 TRBV4-1 . 14 TGCGCCAGCAGCCGCAACGCCGGGGCAGATACGCAGTATTTT CASSRNAGADTQYF
. TRBJ2-1 TRBV6-5 . 13 TGTGCCAGCAGAAGCGGGCGGTACAGTGAGCAGTTCTTC CASRSGRYSEQFF
once TRBJ2-1 TRBV7-9 TRBD2 17 TGTGCCAGCAGCTTAGGGACTAGCGGGAGAGTCTACAATGAGCAGTTCTTC CASSLGTSGRVYNEQFF
many TRBJ2-1 TRBV7-2 TRBD2 16 TGTGCCAGCAGCCCGGCGCTGAGCGGGGCTTACAATGAGCAGTTCTTC CASSPALSGAYNEQFF
. TRBJ2-2 TRBV20-1 TRBD2 17 TGCAGTGCTAGAGATGTAAAGCGGGGGGCGGTCACCGGGGAGCTGTTTTTT CSARDVKRGAVTGELFF
many TRBJ2-7 TRBV20-1 TRBD2 13 TGCAGTGCAACTAGCGGGAGCTCCTACGAGCAGTACTTC CSATSGSSYEQYF
. TRBJ2-5 TRBV5-1 TRBD2 16 TGCGCCAGCAGCTTGGCCGAGACTAGCGGGGGCGAGACCCAGTACTTC CASSLAETSGGETQYF
few TRBJ1-2 TRBV20-1 TRBD1 12 TGCAGTGCTAAGACAGGGTTCGGAGGCTACACCTTC CSAKTGFGGYTF
. TRBJ2-2 TRBV10-1 . 13 TGCGCCAGCAGTCCAGGACTCCCCGGGGAGCTGTTTTTT CASSPGLPGELFF
many TRBJ2-3 TRBV27 . 15 TGTGCCAGCAGTAGAGTCGAACAGGGCTGGGATACGCAGTATTTT CASSRVEQGWDTQYF
. TRBJ2-1 TRBV18 . 13 TGTGCCAGCTCACGCGACTACGGCAATGAGCAGTTCTTC CASSRDYGNEQFF
few TRBJ1-2 TRBV20-1 . 16 TGCAGTGCTAGAGACTTGGAGGGGCCAACCTCTTATGGCTACACCTTC CSARDLEGPTSYGYTF
. TRBJ2-1 TRBV4-3 . 15 TGCGCCAGCAGCCCAATTATCGGCTCCTACAATGAGCAGTTCTTC CASSPIIGSYNEQFF
few TRBJ2-2 TRBV6-5 . 13 TGTGCCAGCAGTTCCCCGGGGACCGGGGAGCTGTTTTTT CASSSPGTGELFF
. TRBJ2-5 TRBV9 . 13 TGTGCCAGCAGCGCCACAGGGCTGGGTGAGCAGTACTTC CASSATGLGEQYF
many TRBJ2-1 TRBV7-2 TRBD1 13 TGTGCCAGCAGCTTAGCGCGACAGGGAAGGCAGTTCTTC CASSLARQGRQFF
many TRBJ2-7 TRBV24-1 . 14 TGTGCCACCAGTGATCTGGCGGACGCCTACGAGCAGTACTTC CATSDLADAYEQYF
few TRBJ2-1 TRBV20-1 . 16 TGCAGTGCTAGAGATCCCCTGGAGAGTGGCTACAATGAGCAGTTCTTC CSARDPLESGYNEQFF
. TRBJ2-7 TRBV2 . 15 TGTGCCAGCACCTCACAGGGCCGTACCGGCTACGAGCAGTACTTC CASTSQGRTGYEQYF
. TRBJ2-6 TRBV9 . 16 TGTGCCAGCAGCACCCTAACAGGGTCTGGGGCCAACGTCCTGACTTTC CASSTLTGSGANVLTF
many TRBJ2-1 TRBV10-3 . 13 TGTGCCATCGGAGAGAGCTCCTACAATGAGCAGTTCTTC CAIGESSYNEQFF
many TRBJ2-2 TRBV12-3/TRBV12-4 TRBD1 16 TGTGCCAGCAGTCAAGGACAGGGGGCTCGAACCGGGGAGCTGTTTTTT CASSQGQGARTGELFF
. TRBJ2-3 TRBV7-6 . 16 TGTGCCAGCAGCTTAGGTTTACAAGTCGGCCCAGATACGCAGTATTTT CASSLGLQVGPDTQYF
few TRBJ2-1 TRBV24-1 . 17 TGTGCCACCAGTGATTTGTCGCAGGGTCGGAACTACAATGAGCAGTTCTTC CATSDLSQGRNYNEQFF
. TRBJ1-2 TRBV6-5 . 13 TGTGCCAGCAGTTACCGAGCCTTCTATGGCTACACCTTC CASSYRAFYGYTF
. TRBJ1-2 TRBV20-1 TRBD1 13 TGCAGTGCTAGGCGACAGGGGGACTATGGCTACACCTTC CSARRQGDYGYTF
few TRBJ1-1 TRBV12-3/TRBV12-4 . 14 TGTGCCAGCAGCGCCCAGACTGGGAGGGGTGAAGCTTTCTTT CASSAQTGRGEAFF
. TRBJ2-7 TRBV28 . 12 . CASSILAYEQYF
. TRBJ1-1 TRBV14 . 14 TGTGCCAGCAGTCATCGGGGACTGAACACTGAAGCTTTCTTT CASSHRGLNTEAFF
many TRBJ1-1 TRBV4-2 . 16 TGTGCCAGCAGCCAAGACCGGGGGGGTCCCCGGGCTGAAGCTTTCTTT CASSQDRGGPRAEAFF
. TRBJ2-5 TRBV10-3 TRBD2 14 TGTGCCATCAGTGCTGCGGGAGAACAAGAGACCCAGTACTTC CAISAAGEQETQYF
. TRBJ2-2 TRBV3-1 TRBD1 17 TGTGCCAGCAGCCAAGTAGGACAGGCAGCGAACACCGGGGAGCTGTTTTTT CASSQVGQAANTGELFF